This paragraph reports one T cell receptor beta chain. What it binds is unknown. TCRdb keeps only in-frame clones here, not all; method: immunoSEQ multiplex PCR. The repertoire holds around 2.1 million clones, with 90% to 95% as singletons. The entry originates in a study of shared clonotypes between healthy human individuals. Notes on the study in general: Generation of non-shared clonotypes was less probable than generation of clonotypes shared by all four donors. Owing to a small donor count, the genetic and exposure-history diversity represented was limited.

Naivety among CD8 cells was defined by CD45RO negativity and positive CCR7 selection, thereby excluding terminally differentiated effector memory CD45RA+ cells. Sequenced material: naive CD8+ T cells from PBMCs. This clonotype was sampled from a man between 18 and 35 years old in good health. Some clones in this sample may be carry-over from other donors' samples.

CDR3 residues: CASSLWTSGDYTGELFF. In DNA, the CDR3 is TGTGCCAGCAGCTTATGGACTAGCGGAGACTACACCGGGGAGCTGTTTTTT. The chain joins TRBV11-1 to TRBJ2-2; 10 bases are a match to TRBD2. The CDR3 consists of 17 residues. The germline V gene encodes CDR1 SGHAT and CDR2 FQDESV (reference sequence). With V trimmed by 2 bases and J by 3 bases, 6 bases remained unmatched. Filled out from reference TRBV11-1 and TRBJ2-2, the complete variable domain reads EAEVAQSPRYKITEKSQAVAFWCDPISGHATLYWYRQILGQGPELLVQFQDESVVDDSQLPKDRFSAERLKGVDSTLKIQPAELGDSAMYLCASSLWTSGDYTGELFFGEGSRLTVL.